Each of the 15 T cell receptor beta chains below was sequenced from the same sample in a study of spatial heterogeneity in lung cancer. Specified time point: sample taken at primary tumor resection. Which antigens these TCRs recognize remains unknown. Each CDR3 protein is one row after TCRdb ran MiXCR on the 5' RACE reads. The sample has about 1,500 distinct CDR3 sequences, about 10% seen once; the top ten hold approximately 27%. Study conclusions and caveats: Counts that tracked tumor mutation counts were those of expanded intratumoral alpha and beta TCRs.

The material sequenced was lung tumor tissue, taken at surgery. The source of these receptors is a female donor with early-stage non-small cell lung cancer.

In its sample, this clonotype ranks as medium-sized. The rearrangement joins TRBV7-3 to TRBJ2-1; 9 nucleotides match TRBD2. With V trimmed by 5 bases and J by 8 bases, 7 bases remained unmatched. Germline CDR1 is SGHTA and CDR2 is FQGTGA. This CDR3 is 14 amino acids long. The CDR3 nucleotides are TGTGCCAGCAGCCTCGGGACTAGCTCGCATGAGCAGTTCTTC. It is translated as CASSLGTSSHEQFF.

This clonotype is labeled medium-sized (0.01 to 0.1%). The chain links TRBV7-9 to TRBJ2-6; 9 bases fit TRBD1. With 5 bases clipped from V and 4 bases from J, the junction kept 15 bases outside the gene matches. The length of the CDR3 is 19 residues. The germline CDR1 and CDR2 sequences are SEHNR and FQNEAQ (reference sequence). The CDR3 DNA sequence: TGTGCCAGCAGCCCCTGGAAAGGACAGGGGAAGTCCGGGGCCAACGTCCTGACTTTC. As protein: CASSPWKGQGKSGANVLTF.

In this sample, this clonotype is medium-sized. The chain joins TRBV14 to TRBJ2-4; D not certain. V lost 3 bases and J lost 6, with 9 bases in between. The CDR3 has 13 amino acids. Per the germline V gene, CDR1 is SGHDN and CDR2 is FVKESK. CDR3 sequence reads: CASSQVPGNIQYF. The CDR3 DNA reads as TGTGCCAGCAGCCAGGTACCGGGAAACATTCAGTACTTC. The full variable domain, its missing parts supplied by reference TRBV14 and TRBJ2-4, is EAGVTQFPSHSVIEKGQTVTLRCDPISGHDNLYWYRRVMGKEIKFLLHFVKESKQDESGMPNNRFLAERTGGTYSTLKVQPAELEDSGVYFCASSQVPGNIQYFGAGTRLSVL.

In this sample, this clonotype turned up once. This chain joins TRBV10-3 and TRBJ2-7, with a possible D match to TRBD1 (7 bases). The CDR3 consists of 16 residues. The V gene's germline CDR1 is ENHRY and CDR2 SYGVKD. The ends were cut back, 6 bases at V and 4 bases at J, with 22 bases in the middle. This chain's CDR3 is CAISTSGGLGVYEQYF. The DNA of the CDR3 is TGTGCCATCAGCACTTCAGGGGGACTGGGGGTATACGAGCAGTACTTC.

This clonotype is medium-sized by share. V usage is TRBV27 and J usage is TRBJ2-5, with 7 nucleotides matching TRBD2. The CDR3 is 14 residues long. Germline V gene lookup returns CDR1 MNHEY and CDR2 SMNVEV (reference sequence). Trimming took 8 bases from V and 5 from J; bases not matched to a gene: 11. CDR3 amino acids: CASGAGGRGETQYF. Written as DNA, the CDR3 is TGTGCCAGCGGGGCCGGCGGGAGAGGGGAGACCCAGTACTTC.

In its sample, this clonotype ranks as medium-sized. The genes are TRBV7-2 and TRBJ2-7; D ambiguous. The CDR3 has 12 amino acids. The germline V gene encodes CDR1 SGHTA and CDR2 FQGNSA. The ends were cut back, 3 bases at V and 3 bases at J, with 6 bases in the middle. CDR3 DNA sequence: TGTGCCAGCAGCTTCCCAAACTACGAGCAGTACTTC. Protein: CASSFPNYEQYF. Drawing the rest from reference TRBV7-2 and TRBJ2-7, the complete variable domain is GAGVSQSPSNKVTEKGKDVELRCDPISGHTALYWYRQSLGQGLEFLIYFQGNSAPDKSGLPSDRFSAERTGGSVSTLTIQRTQQEDSAVYLCASSFPNYEQYFGPGTRLTVT.

The chain recombines TRBV7-3 with TRBJ2-6; D is perhaps TRBD1 (6 bases). V was trimmed by 2 bases and J by 1 base, leaving 12 bases between them. Per germline, CDR1 SGHTA and CDR2 FQGTGA. There are 17 residues in the CDR3. The CDR3 protein is CASSLAGAGSGANVLTF. The CDR3 DNA is TGTGCCAGCAGCTTAGCAGGGGCAGGGTCTGGGGCCAACGTCCTGACTTTC.

This clonotype turned up a few times. This chain connects TRBV6-5 to TRBJ2-5, with 9 positions matching TRBD1. The CDR3 is made up of 15 amino acids. CDR1 and CDR2 (germline): MNHEY, SVGAGI. With V trimmed by 5 bases and J by 3 bases, 7 bases remained unmatched. The CDR3 loop reads CASSGPGQGEETQYF. For the CDR3, the DNA is TGTGCCAGCAGTGGGCCGGGACAGGGTGAAGAGACCCAGTACTTC.

This clonotype is large by share. The chain links TRBV14 to TRBJ2-5, with TRBD1 matching over 7 bases. The V and J ends lost 2 bases and 7 bases, in that order; junction bases with no gene match: 19. This CDR3 comprises 18 residues. Germline V gene lookup returns CDR1 SGHDN and CDR2 FVKESK. The DNA for the CDR3 is TGTGCCAGCAGCCAAACAGACCCTTATATAGGGGGCGCCGGGACCCAGTACTTC. It encodes CASSQTDPYIGGAGTQYF.

The chain is built from TRBV7-2 and TRBJ2-2, with D possibly being TRBD1 (6 bases). Germline assignment: CDR1 SGHTA and CDR2 FQGNSA. With 5 bases removed from V and 4 bases from J, the gap between germline ends came to 17 bases. This CDR3 is 16 amino acids long. The CDR3 DNA sequence: TGTGCCAGCAGCCAGGGCACAGGGAGATTCACCGGGGAGCTGTTTTTT. Its translation is CASSQGTGRFTGELFF.

In this sample, this clonotype is medium-sized. This chain links TRBV4-3 with TRBJ2-7, with TRBD1 matching over 9 bases. With 1 base clipped from V and 6 bases from J, the junction kept 13 bases outside the gene matches. The germline CDR1 and CDR2 sequences are LGHNA and YSLEER. This CDR3 has 17 amino acids. CDR3 in amino acids: CASSQVPGQGNLREQYF. The CDR3 DNA follows: TGCGCCAGCAGCCAAGTCCCAGGACAGGGGAATCTACGCGAGCAGTACTTC.

Many counts were recorded for this clonotype. This chain links TRBV2 with TRBJ2-7; no definite D call. The CDR3 spans 12 residues. Per the germline V gene, CDR1 is SNHLY and CDR2 is FYNNEI. Trimming left V 3 bases short and J 4 bases short, with 7 bases between. In DNA form, the CDR3 reads TGTGCCAGCAGTGACACTGGTTACGAGCAGTACTTC. Protein: CASSDTGYEQYF.

This clonotype was seen more than once but under ten times. V and J are TRBV6-6 and TRBJ1-1; D not certain. V gave up 6 bases and J gave up 1 base, with 0 bases separating them. Germline CDR1 is MNHNY and CDR2 is SVGAGI (reference sequence). The CDR3 totals 10 residues. CDR3: CASRNTEAFF. CDR3 sequence (DNA): TGTGCCAGCAGGAACACTGAAGCTTTCTTT.

The chain links TRBV7-2 to TRBJ2-1, with unresolved D. The germline gives CDR1 SGHTA, CDR2 FQGNSA. Trimming removed 0 bases at V and 5 bases at J, with 5 bases between. There are 13 residues in the CDR3. Written as DNA, the CDR3 is TGTGCCAGCAGCTTAGCTGGTAACAATGAGCAGTTCTTC. Its protein product is CASSLAGNNEQFF. Variable domain in full (rest from reference TRBV7-2 and TRBJ2-1): GAGVSQSPSNKVTEKGKDVELRCDPISGHTALYWYRQSLGQGLEFLIYFQGNSAPDKSGLPSDRFSAERTGGSVSTLTIQRTQQEDSAVYLCASSLAGNNEQFFGPGTRLTVL.

This clonotype qualifies as medium-sized (0.01 to 0.1%). This chain links TRBV19 with TRBJ2-3; 9 bases line up with TRBD2. The junction had 6 bases not matched to a gene; V was cut back by 5 bases and J by 3 bases. Germline assignment: CDR1 LNHDA and CDR2 SQIVND (reference sequence). The CDR3 totals 15 residues. CDR3 loop: CASSLTAGGTDTQYF. The CDR3 nucleotides are TGTGCCAGTAGTCTGACGGCGGGGGGGACAGATACGCAGTATTTT. Full variable domain (rest looked up from reference TRBV19 and TRBJ2-3): DGGITQSPKYLFRKEGQNVTLSCEQNLNHDAMYWYRQDPGQGLRLIYYSQIVNDFQKGDIAEGYSVSREKKESFPLTVTSAQKNPTAFYLCASSLTAGGTDTQYFGPGTRLTVL.